This entry lists 26 T cell receptor beta chains sequenced from one sample in a study of control samples from healthy donors and cancer patients. This table comes from immunoSEQ multiplex PCR, and its TCRdb copy is limited to in-frame clones, with some not included. This sample carries 150,000 to 200,000 clones, roughly 89% of them seen once, and the ten largest clones take approximately 12%. Material: blood. These receptors were collected from a young man in good health.

This clone turned up a few times. The chain combines TRBV3-1 (or the pseudogene TRBV3-2) with TRBJ2-5, with D hard to call. This CDR3 contains 15 residues. Germline CDR1 is LGHDT and CDR2 is YNNKEL (reference sequence). V lost 6 bases and J lost 5, with 19 bases in between. This CDR3 reads CASRANARSPETQYF. CDR3 coding DNA: TGTGCCAGCAGAGCCAATGCCCGGTCCCCGGAGACCCAGTACTTC.

V usage is TRBV6-1 and J usage is TRBJ1-5; 7 positions agree with TRBD1. Trimming at V came to 5 bases and at J to 1 base, leaving 5 bases not matched to a gene. The CDR3 length is 15 residues. Germline CDR1 is MNHNS and CDR2 is SASEGT. The CDR3 here is CASSTQGGSNQPQHF. In DNA form, the CDR3 reads TGTGCCAGCAGTACCCAGGGGGGAAGCAATCAGCCCCAGCATTTT.

DNA of the CDR3: TGCGCCAGCAGCCAAGAAGGAACCCCGGATCAGCCCCAGCATTTT. It yields the protein CASSQEGTPDQPQHF. The V and J genes are TRBV4-1 and TRBJ1-5; D not certain. V lost 0 bases and J 5 bases, leaving 11 bases between the germline ends. The CDR3 is 15 amino acids. The germline V gene encodes CDR1 MGHRA and CDR2 YSYEKL.

Here the CDR3 reads CASSLGGKRSISPQHF. Here the CDR3 DNA reads TGTGCCAGCAGCTTAGGGGGCAAAAGGTCAATCAGCCCCCAGCATTTT. The V call is TRBV7-9, the J call TRBJ1-5; tentatively, D is TRBD1 (5 bases). The germline gives CDR1 SEHNR, CDR2 FQNEAQ (reference sequence). V dropped 1 base and J dropped 10 bases, with 20 bases sitting between them. The CDR3 is 16 residues long.

The gene calls are TRBV6-5 and TRBJ2-2; no reliable D call. The germline V gene encodes CDR1 MNHEY and CDR2 SVGAGI. The CDR3 has 15 residues. Trimming removed 0 bases from V and 7 bases from J, with 12 bases in between. CDR3 sequence (DNA): TGTGCCAGCAGTTACTCGATACAGCAGAACGGGGAGCTGTTTTTT. The encoded protein is CASSYSIQQNGELFF.

This clone was found once. This chain joins TRBV7-3 and TRBJ2-3; 10 bases are a match to TRBD2. This CDR3 contains 15 residues. Looked up from germline, CDR1 is SGHTA and CDR2 is FQGTGA. With 3 bases clipped from V and 7 bases from J, the junction kept 7 bases outside the gene matches. CDR3 amino acids: CASSFSGRMDNTQYF. DNA for the CDR3: TGTGCCAGCAGCTTTAGCGGGAGGATGGACAATACGCAGTATTTT. Combining the CDR3 with reference TRBV7-3 and TRBJ2-3 gives the whole variable domain GAGVSQTPSNKVTEKGKYVELRCDPISGHTALYWYRQSLGQGPEFLIYFQGTGAADDSGLPNDRFFAVRPEGSVSTLKIQRTERGDSAVYLCASSFSGRMDNTQYFGPGTRLTVL.

The rearrangement links TRBV13 to TRBJ2-7, with D hard to call. Germline V gene lookup returns CDR1 PRHDT and CDR2 FYEKMQ (reference sequence). With 0 bases removed from V and 3 bases from J, the gap between germline ends came to 6 bases. CDR3 length: 13 residues. The CDR3 nucleotides read TGTGCCAGCAGCTTAGGCGCCAACTACGAGCAGTACTTC. It encodes CASSLGANYEQYF.

The V gene is TRBV28, the J gene TRBJ2-7; D gene unclear. V was cut by 3 bases and J by 7 bases, with 4 bases left in between. The CDR3 is 10 amino acids. Looked up from germline, CDR1 is MDHEN and CDR2 is SYDVKM. The CDR3 protein is CASSFQEQYF. The CDR3 DNA reads as TGTGCCAGCAGTTTCCAGGAGCAGTACTTC.

This CDR3 reads CASSFEYTEAFF. The CDR3 nucleotides read TGTGCCAGCAGTTTTGAGTACACTGAAGCTTTCTTT. The V call is TRBV28, the J call TRBJ1-1; the D is unclear. The CDR3 is 12 amino acids. V was shortened by 3 bases and J by 3 bases, with 5 bases between the two germline ends. From germline, CDR1 is MDHEN and CDR2 SYDVKM.

The chain uses TRBV2 and TRBJ2-7; a possible D gene is TRBD2 (5 bases). Germline-derived CDR1 and CDR2 are SNHLY and FYNNEI. V lost 2 bases and J lost 5, with 16 bases in between. This CDR3 is 15 amino acids long. The CDR3 DNA reads TGTGCCAGCAGTGAAAAATGGAACAGCGGAAACGAGCAGTACTTC. Protein product: CASSEKWNSGNEQYF.

The chain has TRBV29-1 and TRBJ1-4; no definite D call. The CDR3 consists of 13 residues. V was clipped by 4 bases and J by 0 bases, with 6 bases between them. CDR1 is SQVTM and CDR2 is ANQGSEA in the germline V gene. CDR3 residues: CSVVWATNEKLFF. CDR3 nucleotides: TGCAGCGTTGTCTGGGCAACTAATGAAAAACTGTTTTTT.

V usage is TRBV7-8 and J usage is TRBJ1-1; D gene unclear. V was clipped by 7 bases and J by 1 base, with 13 bases between them. The germline V gene has CDR1 SGHVS and CDR2 FQNEAQ. The CDR3 spans 14 residues. CDR3 in amino acids: CASILSWGNTEAFF. The CDR3 DNA is TGTGCCAGCATCCTCAGCTGGGGGAACACTGAAGCTTTCTTT.

The chain recombines TRBV3-1 (or the pseudogene TRBV3-2) with TRBJ1-6; D uncertain. Looked up from germline, CDR1 is LGHDT and CDR2 is YNNKEL (reference sequence). CDR3 length equals 16 residues. Trimming removed 0 bases at V and 7 bases at J, with 13 bases between. Here the CDR3 reads CASSQEEAGSNSPLHF. In DNA, the CDR3 is TGTGCCAGCAGCCAAGAAGAGGCGGGATCCAATTCACCCCTCCACTTT.

The rearrangement uses TRBV7-9 and TRBJ2-4, with a possible D match to TRBD1 (5 bases). CDR3 length equals 15 residues. Germline V gene sequence: CDR1 SEHNR, CDR2 FQNEAQ (reference sequence). The ends were cut back, 5 bases at V and 0 bases at J, with 11 bases in the middle. Here the CDR3 reads CASSLDSLAKNIQYF. DNA of the CDR3: TGTGCCAGCAGCCTCGACAGTCTAGCCAAAAACATTCAGTACTTC.

The count of this clone is one. CDR3 sequence (DNA): TGTGCCAGCAGTCCCCTCCCCCTAGTTGGGGACGAGCAGTACTTC. It translates to CASSPLPLVGDEQYF. The chain is built from TRBV27 and TRBJ2-7; no reliable D call. The germline V and J ends were trimmed by 5 bases and 5 bases, with 19 bases remaining between them. From germline, CDR1 is MNHEY and CDR2 SMNVEV (reference sequence). This CDR3 is built from 15 residues.

The gene calls are TRBV28 and TRBJ1-3; perhaps TRBD1 as D (6 bases). Trimming shortened V by 1 base and J by 4 bases, and 11 bases separated the two germline ends. The CDR3 sequence is 15 residues long. The germline V gene has CDR1 MDHEN and CDR2 SYDVKM. In DNA, the CDR3 is TGTGCCAGCAGTTTATTGGGCACAGGGGGAAACACCATATATTTT. Translating it yields CASSLLGTGGNTIYF. Variable domain in full (rest from reference TRBV28 and TRBJ1-3): DVKVTQSSRYLVKRTGEKVFLECVQDMDHENMFWYRQDPGLGLRLIYFSYDVKMKEKGDIPEGYSVSREKKERFSLILESASTNQTSMYLCASSLLGTGGNTIYFGEGSWLTVV.

The V and J genes are TRBV6-5 and TRBJ1-2, with D perhaps TRBD1 (5 bases). Trimming took off 4 bases at V and 9 bases at J, with 18 bases between the two ends. The length of the CDR3 is 14 residues. The germline gives CDR1 MNHEY, CDR2 SVGAGI. CDR3 sequence: CASSSLSGTKRYTF. The CDR3 DNA sequence: TGTGCCAGCAGTTCCCTTTCCGGGACCAAGCGCTACACCTTC.

The table lists this clone with a count of one. V usage is TRBV6-4 and J usage is TRBJ1-2; 10 bases fit TRBD1. The trim removed 6 bases at V and 5 bases at J, leaving 12 bases unmatched. The CDR3 sequence is 16 residues long. Germline CDR1 and CDR2: MRHNA and SNTAGT. The CDR3 coding sequence is TGTGCCAGCAGAGCCCGCTCGGGACAGGGGACTTATGGCTACACCTTC. Translation: CASRARSGQGTYGYTF.

The chain uses TRBV5-6 and TRBJ2-3; D gene unclear. V lost 3 bases, J lost 2 bases, and 10 bases lay in between. The CDR3 totals 14 residues. Germline V gene lookup returns CDR1 SGHDT and CDR2 YYEEEE. The CDR3, as DNA: TGTGCCAGCAGCTCGAGTTCCCACACAGATACGCAGTATTTT. Amino acids: CASSSSSHTDTQYF.

This chain joins TRBV2 and TRBJ1-5, with a possible D match to TRBD1 (5 bases). The CDR3 runs 17 residues. Germline V gene sequence: CDR1 SNHLY, CDR2 FYNNEI. Trimming took 4 bases from V and 2 from J, leaving 18 bases between them. This chain's CDR3 is CASSAPGTLLGNQPQHF. DNA of the CDR3: TGTGCCAGCAGTGCCCCCGGGACCCTTTTAGGCAATCAGCCCCAGCATTTT.

The genes are TRBV29-1 and TRBJ1-3; D is undetermined. The end of the DNA is better explained by TRBJ2-2, so the J call may be wrong. The CDR3 is 13 residues long. Germline CDR1 is SQVTM and CDR2 is ANQGSEA. The CDR3 is CSVVLANTGELFF. CDR3 bases: TGCAGCGTTGTCCTCGCGAACACCGGGGAGCTGTTTTTT.

The chain combines TRBV7-9 with TRBJ1-1; 12 positions match TRBD1. Germline CDR1 and CDR2: SEHNR and FQNEAQ (reference sequence). With V trimmed by 4 bases and J by 11 bases, 8 bases remained unmatched. The CDR3 totals 14 residues. The CDR3 spells CASSYQGDRGLAFF. Written as DNA, the CDR3 is TGTGCCAGCAGCTACCAGGGGGACAGGGGGCTCGCTTTCTTT.

This rearrangement joins TRBV9 to TRBJ2-2; 7 bases agree with TRBD2. In germline, CDR1 is SGDLS, CDR2 YYNGEE. The CDR3 length is 17 residues. After removal of 0 bases from V and 3 bases from J, the junction contained 8 bases not matched to a gene. CDR3 residues: CASSVGLGREYTGELFF. The CDR3 coding sequence is TGTGCCAGCAGCGTAGGGTTAGGGCGGGAGTACACCGGGGAGCTGTTTTTT.

The gene calls are TRBV7-2 and TRBJ1-6, with D perhaps TRBD1 (5 bases). V lost 5 bases, J lost 7 bases, and 21 bases lay in between. Per germline, CDR1 SGHTA and CDR2 FQGNSA. This CDR3 is 17 amino acids long. CDR3 nucleotides: TGTGCCAGCAGCCCCCGGGTCGGGGCTTCCTCCAATTCACCCCTCCACTTT. This encodes CASSPRVGASSNSPLHF.

This clone has a handful of counts. The chain combines TRBV9 with TRBJ1-5; D perhaps matches TRBD1 (5 bases). Germline CDR1 and CDR2: SGDLS and YYNGEE. V was clipped by 0 bases and J by 5 bases, with 12 bases between them. This CDR3 region has 15 residues. The CDR3 protein is CASSVDPGTHQPQHF. CDR3 nucleotides: TGTGCCAGCAGCGTAGACCCAGGGACCCATCAGCCCCAGCATTTT.

This clone was counted only a few times. The chain recombines TRBV5-6 with TRBJ2-7; D not resolved. The V and J ends lost 4 bases and 3 bases respectively, with 8 bases between them. Germline loops: CDR1 SGHDT, CDR2 YYEEEE. This CDR3 spans 12 amino acids. The CDR3 sequence: CASSRKDYEQYF. CDR3 in DNA: TGTGCCAGCAGCAGGAAGGACTACGAGCAGTACTTC. The full variable domain, its missing parts supplied by reference TRBV5-6 and TRBJ2-7, is DAGVTQSPTHLIKTRGQQVTLRCSPKSGHDTVSWYQQALGQGPQFIFQYYEEEERQRGNFPDRFSGHQFPNYSSELNVNALLLGDSALYLCASSRKDYEQYFGPGTRLTVT.